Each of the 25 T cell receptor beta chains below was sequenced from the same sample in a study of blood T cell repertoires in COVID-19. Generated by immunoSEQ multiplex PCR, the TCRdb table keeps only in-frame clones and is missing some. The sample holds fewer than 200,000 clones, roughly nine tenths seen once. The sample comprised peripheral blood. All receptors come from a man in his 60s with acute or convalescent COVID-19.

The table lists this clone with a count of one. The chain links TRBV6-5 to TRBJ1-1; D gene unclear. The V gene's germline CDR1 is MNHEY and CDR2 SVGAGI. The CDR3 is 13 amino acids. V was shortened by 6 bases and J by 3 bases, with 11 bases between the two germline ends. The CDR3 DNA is TGTGCCAGCAGCCCCAATAGCTACACTGAAGCTTTCTTT. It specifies CASSPNSYTEAFF.

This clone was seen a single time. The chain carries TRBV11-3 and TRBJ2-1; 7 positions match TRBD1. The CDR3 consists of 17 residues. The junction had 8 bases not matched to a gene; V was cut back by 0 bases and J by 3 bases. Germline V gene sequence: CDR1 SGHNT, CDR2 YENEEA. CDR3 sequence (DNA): TGTGCCAGCAGCTTAGACTCGGGACAGAACTTCTACAATGAGCAGTTCTTC. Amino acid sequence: CASSLDSGQNFYNEQFF.

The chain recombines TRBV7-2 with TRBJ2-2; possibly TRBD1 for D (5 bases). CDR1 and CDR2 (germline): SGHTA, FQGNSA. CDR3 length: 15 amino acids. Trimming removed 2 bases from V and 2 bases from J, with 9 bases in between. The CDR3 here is CASSLRRANTGELFF. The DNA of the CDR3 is TGTGCCAGCAGCTTACGCAGGGCCAACACCGGGGAGCTGTTTTTT.

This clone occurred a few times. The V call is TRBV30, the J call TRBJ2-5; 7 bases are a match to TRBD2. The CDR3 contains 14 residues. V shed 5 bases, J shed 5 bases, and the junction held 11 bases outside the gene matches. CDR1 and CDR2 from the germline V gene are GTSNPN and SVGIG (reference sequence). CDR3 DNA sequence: TGTGCCTGGGGTCTCGGGGGGTCGGGTGAGACCCAGTACTTC. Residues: CAWGLGGSGETQYF. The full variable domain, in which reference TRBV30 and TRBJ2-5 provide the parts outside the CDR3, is SQTIHQWPATLVQPVGSPLSLECTVEGTSNPNLYWYRQAAGRGLQLLFYSVGIGQISSEVPQNLSASRPQDRQFILSSKKLLLSDSGFYLCAWGLGGSGETQYFGPGTRLLVL.

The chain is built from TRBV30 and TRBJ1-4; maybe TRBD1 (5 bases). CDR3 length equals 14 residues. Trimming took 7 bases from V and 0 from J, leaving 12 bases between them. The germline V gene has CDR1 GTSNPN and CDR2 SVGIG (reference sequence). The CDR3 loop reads CASGILATNEKLFF. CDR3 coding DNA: TGTGCCTCAGGGATTCTTGCAACTAATGAAAAACTGTTTTTT.

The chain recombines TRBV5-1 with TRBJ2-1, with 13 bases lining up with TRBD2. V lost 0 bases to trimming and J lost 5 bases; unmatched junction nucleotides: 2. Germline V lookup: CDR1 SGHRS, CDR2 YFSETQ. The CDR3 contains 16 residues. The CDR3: CASSLGGTSGNNEQFF. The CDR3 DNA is TGCGCCAGCAGCTTGGGAGGGACTAGCGGGAACAATGAGCAGTTCTTC.

CDR3 nucleotide sequence: TGTGCCAGCAGCTTGGACGGGGTTGGTCAGCCCCAGCATTTT. Protein sequence: CASSLDGVGQPQHF. The chain has TRBV5-6 and TRBJ1-5; no clear D gene. The V end lost 0 bases, the J end lost 6 bases, and 10 bases lay between the germline ends. The CDR3 is made up of 14 amino acids. Germline values: CDR1 SGHDT, CDR2 YYEEEE.

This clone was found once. CDR3: CASSEGWGGRSNQPQHF. CDR3 DNA: TGTGCCAGCAGTGAGGGTTGGGGGGGAAGGAGCAATCAGCCCCAGCATTTT. The rearrangement uses TRBV6-1 and TRBJ1-5; possible D gene TRBD1, 5 bases. The V end was cut by 3 bases, the J end by 1 base, with 16 bases between. This CDR3 is 17 amino acids long. Germline values: CDR1 MNHNS, CDR2 SASEGT.

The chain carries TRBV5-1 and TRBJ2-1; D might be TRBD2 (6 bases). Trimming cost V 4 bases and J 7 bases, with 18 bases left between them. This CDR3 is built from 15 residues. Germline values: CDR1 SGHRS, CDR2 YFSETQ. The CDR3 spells CASSLTSERWNEQFF. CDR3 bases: TGCGCCAGCAGCCTGACTAGTGAGAGGTGGAATGAGCAGTTCTTC.

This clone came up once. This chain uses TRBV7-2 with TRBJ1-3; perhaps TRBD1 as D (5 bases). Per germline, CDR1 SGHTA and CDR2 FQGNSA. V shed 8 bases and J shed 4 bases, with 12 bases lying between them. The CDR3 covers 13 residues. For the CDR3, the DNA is TGTGCCAGCGGGGAATACAGGGGAAACACCATATATTTT. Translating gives CASGEYRGNTIYF.

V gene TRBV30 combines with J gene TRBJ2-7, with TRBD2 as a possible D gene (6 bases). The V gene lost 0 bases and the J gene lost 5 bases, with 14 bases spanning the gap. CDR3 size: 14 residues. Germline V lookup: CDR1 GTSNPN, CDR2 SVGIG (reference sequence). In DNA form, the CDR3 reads TGTGCCTGGAGTGTGGGGAGGCCTGGGGACGAGCAGTACTTC. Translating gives CAWSVGRPGDEQYF. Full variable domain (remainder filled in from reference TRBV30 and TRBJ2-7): SQTIHQWPATLVQPVGSPLSLECTVEGTSNPNLYWYRQAAGRGLQLLFYSVGIGQISSEVPQNLSASRPQDRQFILSSKKLLLSDSGFYLCAWSVGRPGDEQYFGPGTRLTVT.

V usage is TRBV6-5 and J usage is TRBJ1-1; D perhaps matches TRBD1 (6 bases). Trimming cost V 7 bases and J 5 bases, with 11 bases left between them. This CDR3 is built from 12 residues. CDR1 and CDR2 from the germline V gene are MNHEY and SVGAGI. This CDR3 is CASIRGATEAFF. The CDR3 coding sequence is TGTGCCAGCATTCGGGGGGCTACTGAAGCTTTCTTT.

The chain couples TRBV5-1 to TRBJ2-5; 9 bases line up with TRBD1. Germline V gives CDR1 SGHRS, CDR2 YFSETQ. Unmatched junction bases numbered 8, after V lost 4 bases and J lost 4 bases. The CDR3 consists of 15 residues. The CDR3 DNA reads TGCGCCAGCAGCCGAAGGACAGGGGAAGGAGAGACCCAGTACTTC. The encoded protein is CASSRRTGEGETQYF.

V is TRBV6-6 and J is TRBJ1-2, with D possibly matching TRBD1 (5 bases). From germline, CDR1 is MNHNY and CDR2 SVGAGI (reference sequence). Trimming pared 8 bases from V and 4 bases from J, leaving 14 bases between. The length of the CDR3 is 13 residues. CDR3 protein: CASVTAGVYGYTF. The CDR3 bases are TGTGCCAGCGTGACAGCCGGAGTCTATGGCTACACCTTC.

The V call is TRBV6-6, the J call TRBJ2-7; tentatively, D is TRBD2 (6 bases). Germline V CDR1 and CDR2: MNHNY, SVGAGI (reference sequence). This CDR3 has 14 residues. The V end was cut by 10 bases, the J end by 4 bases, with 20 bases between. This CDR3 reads CATGGKGARYEQYF. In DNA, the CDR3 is TGTGCCACCGGGGGTAAAGGGGCGCGGTACGAGCAGTACTTC.

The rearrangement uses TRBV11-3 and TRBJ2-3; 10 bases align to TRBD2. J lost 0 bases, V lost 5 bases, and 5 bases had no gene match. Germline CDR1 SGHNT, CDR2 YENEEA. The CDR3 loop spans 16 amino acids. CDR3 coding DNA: TGTGCCAGCAGCCCTGGACTAGCGGCTAGCACAGATACGCAGTATTTT. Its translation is CASSPGLAASTDTQYF.

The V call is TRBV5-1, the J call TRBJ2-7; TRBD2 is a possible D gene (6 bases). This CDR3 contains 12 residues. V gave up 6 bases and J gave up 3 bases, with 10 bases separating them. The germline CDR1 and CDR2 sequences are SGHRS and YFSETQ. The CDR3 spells CASTGSSYEQYF. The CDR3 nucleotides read TGCGCCAGCACCGGGAGCAGCTACGAGCAGTACTTC.

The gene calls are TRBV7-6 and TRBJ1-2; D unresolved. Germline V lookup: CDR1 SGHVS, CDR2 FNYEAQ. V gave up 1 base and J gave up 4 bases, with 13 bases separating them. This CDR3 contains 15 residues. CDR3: CASSLGSGVGYGYTF. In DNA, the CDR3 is TGTGCCAGCAGCTTAGGATCCGGAGTCGGCTATGGCTACACCTTC.

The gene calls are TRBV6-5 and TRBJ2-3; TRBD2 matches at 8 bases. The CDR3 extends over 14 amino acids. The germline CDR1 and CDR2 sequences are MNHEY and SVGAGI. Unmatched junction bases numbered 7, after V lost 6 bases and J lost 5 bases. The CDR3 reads CASRFGGAGDTQYF. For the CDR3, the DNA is TGTGCCAGCAGATTCGGGGGGGCTGGAGATACGCAGTATTTT.

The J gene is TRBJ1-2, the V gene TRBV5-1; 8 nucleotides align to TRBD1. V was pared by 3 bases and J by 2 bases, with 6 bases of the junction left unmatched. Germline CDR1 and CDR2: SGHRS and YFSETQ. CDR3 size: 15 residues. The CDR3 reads CASSSDRGHNYGYTF. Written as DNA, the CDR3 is TGCGCCAGCAGCTCCGACAGGGGCCACAACTATGGCTACACCTTC. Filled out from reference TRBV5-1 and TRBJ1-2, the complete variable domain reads KAGVTQTPRYLIKTRGQQVTLSCSPISGHRSVSWYQQTPGQGLQFLFEYFSETQRNKGNFPGRFSGRQFSNSRSEMNVSTLELGDSALYLCASSSDRGHNYGYTFGSGTRLTVV.

CDR3 in DNA: TGTGCCAGCGGAGACCGGGACAGGGGTTACGAGCAGTACTTC. Protein: CASGDRDRGYEQYF. The rearrangement joins TRBV6-5 to TRBJ2-7; 10 nucleotides agree with TRBD1. V dropped 8 bases and J dropped 4; count of bases not matched to a gene: 8. This CDR3 has 14 amino acids. Looked up from germline, CDR1 is MNHEY and CDR2 is SVGAGI.

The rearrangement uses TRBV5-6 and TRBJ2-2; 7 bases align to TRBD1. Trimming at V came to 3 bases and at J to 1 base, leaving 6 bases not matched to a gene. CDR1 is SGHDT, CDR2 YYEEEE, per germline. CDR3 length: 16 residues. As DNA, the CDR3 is TGTGCCAGCAGCTCTTACAGGGGTTGGAACACCGGGGAGCTGTTTTTT. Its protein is CASSSYRGWNTGELFF.

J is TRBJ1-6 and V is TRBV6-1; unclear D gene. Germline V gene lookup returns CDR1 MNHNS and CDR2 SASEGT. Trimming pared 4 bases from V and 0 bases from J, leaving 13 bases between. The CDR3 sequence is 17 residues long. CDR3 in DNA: TGTGCCAGCAGTGGAACCCAGGCGAGCTCCTATAATTCACCCCTCCACTTT. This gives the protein CASSGTQASSYNSPLHF.

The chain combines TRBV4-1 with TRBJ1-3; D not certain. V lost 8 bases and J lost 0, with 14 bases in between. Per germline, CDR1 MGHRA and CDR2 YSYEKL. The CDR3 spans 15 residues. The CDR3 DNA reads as TGCGCCAGCGGGCCCGAGAGATCCTCTGGAAACACCATATATTTT. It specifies CASGPERSSGNTIYF.

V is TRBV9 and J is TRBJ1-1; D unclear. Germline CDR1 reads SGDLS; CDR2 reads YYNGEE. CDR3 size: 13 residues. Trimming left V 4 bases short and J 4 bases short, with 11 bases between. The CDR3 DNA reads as TGTGCCAGCAGCACCCTCAGAGGCACTGAAGCTTTCTTT. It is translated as CASSTLRGTEAFF.